This entry lists 22 T cell receptor beta chains sequenced from one sample in a study of blood T cell repertoires in COVID-19. The assay was immunoSEQ multiplex PCR, and TCRdb's table has in-frame clones only and misses some. This table has fewer than 70,000 clones, 75% to 85% appearing once. Input material: peripheral blood. The source of these receptors is a woman between 55 and 75 years old with acute or convalescent COVID-19.

The V and J genes are TRBV5-6 and TRBJ2-7; TRBD1 matches at 7 bases. Trimming cost V 0 bases and J 4 bases; bases outside gene matches: 10. The CDR3 runs to 16 residues. CDR1 SGHDT and CDR2 YYEEEE come from the germline V gene. The CDR3 sequence is CASSLAGTVHGYEQYF. The DNA for the CDR3 is TGTGCCAGCAGCTTGGCCGGGACAGTCCATGGGTACGAGCAGTACTTC.

This chain links TRBV5-1 with TRBJ1-2, with 9 bases that match TRBD1. This CDR3 is 13 amino acids long. V was clipped by 0 bases and J by 8 bases; unmatched bases: 2. Germline CDR1 is SGHRS and CDR2 is YFSETQ. In DNA, the CDR3 is TGCGCCAGCAGCTTGGACAGGGGGCACGGCTACACCTTC. Translating gives CASSLDRGHGYTF.

The chain joins TRBV10-3 to TRBJ2-7; 11 bases are a match to TRBD1. This CDR3 contains 13 residues. Trimming removed 8 bases from V and 2 bases from J; junction bases left unmatched: 2. CDR1 ENHRY and CDR2 SYGVKD come from the germline V gene. CDR3 coding DNA: TGTGCCATCGCGGGACAGGGGGCCTACGAGCAGTACTTC. Translation gives CAIAGQGAYEQYF.

The chain recombines TRBV2 with TRBJ1-3; 8 bases are shared with TRBD1. This CDR3 region has 16 residues. In germline, CDR1 is SNHLY, CDR2 FYNNEI. Losses at the gene ends were 6 bases for V and 2 bases for J; bases not matched to a gene: 9. CDR3 nucleotide sequence: TGTGCCAGCAGCCCAGCAGGGGGCGGGCCTGGAAACACCATATATTTT. Its translation: CASSPAGGGPGNTIYF.

V gene TRBV28 combines with J gene TRBJ2-7, with 10 bases that match TRBD1. V dropped 4 bases and J dropped 1; count of bases not matched to a gene: 13. Per the germline V gene, CDR1 is MDHEN and CDR2 is SYDVKM. The CDR3 runs 18 residues. In DNA form, the CDR3 reads TGTGCCAGCAGTTCCATCCGACAGGGACAGGGGTTATCCTACGAGCAGTACTTC. This sequence encodes CASSSIRQGQGLSYEQYF.

The rearrangement joins TRBV18 to TRBJ1-3, with a weak D call TRBD1 (6 bases). CDR1 and CDR2 (germline): KGHSH, LQKENI. The CDR3 is 17 amino acids. V shed 2 bases and J shed 0 bases, with 14 bases lying between them. CDR3 coding DNA: TGTGCCAGCTCACCAGCCACCCAGGGGATCTCTGGAAACACCATATATTTT. Translation: CASSPATQGISGNTIYF.

This clone was observed a few times. The rearrangement links TRBV6-1 to TRBJ2-3, with 9 bases identical to TRBD2. The CDR3 runs 15 residues. From germline, CDR1 is MNHNS and CDR2 SASEGT. The trim removed 2 bases at V and 5 bases at J, leaving 5 bases unmatched. The CDR3 region has the DNA TGTGCCAGCAGTGAAACATTAGCGGGGGTAGATACGCAGTATTTT. Its translation: CASSETLAGVDTQYF.

This rearrangement joins TRBV7-6 to TRBJ2-2; D not certain. The CDR3 contains 16 residues. Trimming stripped 2 bases from V and 1 base from J, with 11 bases between. Germline V gives CDR1 SGHVS, CDR2 FNYEAQ. In DNA, the CDR3 is TGTGCCAGCAGCTTAAGTCCCGCCGGGAACACCGGGGAGCTGTTTTTT. Amino acids: CASSLSPAGNTGELFF.

CDR3 residues: CASSGSRGTNEQYF. In DNA form, the CDR3 reads TGTGCCAGCAGCGGCTCCAGGGGGACGAACGAGCAGTACTTC. The chain is built from TRBV9 and TRBJ2-7; TRBD1 matches 7 bases. Germline V gene sequence: CDR1 SGDLS, CDR2 YYNGEE. The V segment lost 3 bases and the J segment 5 bases; nucleotides outside the gene matches: 8. The CDR3 is made up of 14 amino acids.

This chain links TRBV7-9 with TRBJ1-3; D perhaps matches TRBD1 (6 bases). V lost 4 bases, J lost 0 bases, and 10 bases lay in between. The CDR3 is 15 amino acids. Germline V lookup: CDR1 SEHNR, CDR2 FQNEAQ (reference sequence). The chain's CDR3 is CASSSDSNSGNTIYF. The CDR3 DNA follows: TGTGCCAGCAGCTCGGACAGCAACTCTGGAAACACCATATATTTT.

The CDR3 region is CASSQAAGGRDEQFF. The CDR3 DNA sequence: TGTGCCAGCAGCCAAGCAGCGGGGGGGCGGGATGAGCAGTTCTTC. V and J are TRBV4-2 and TRBJ2-1, with 10 bases that match TRBD2. The CDR3 loop spans 15 amino acids. Germline lookup yields CDR1 LGHNA and CDR2 YNFKEQ. The trim removed 1 base at V and 8 bases at J, leaving 5 bases unmatched.

This clone came up once. V is TRBV9 and J is TRBJ1-1; D uncertain. V was shortened by 0 bases and J by 7 bases, with 10 bases between the two germline ends. This CDR3 is built from 13 residues. The V gene's germline CDR1 is SGDLS and CDR2 YYNGEE. The CDR3 spells CASSVGFGGEAFF. DNA of the CDR3: TGTGCCAGCAGCGTAGGGTTTGGAGGTGAAGCTTTCTTT.

J is TRBJ2-1 and V is TRBV3-1 (or the pseudogene TRBV3-2), with 8 bases identical to TRBD2. Losses at the gene ends were 1 base for V and 9 bases for J; bases not matched to a gene: 5. In germline, CDR1 is LGHDT, CDR2 YNNKEL (reference sequence). This CDR3 is built from 14 residues. The CDR3 protein is CASSQAGGQGEQFF. DNA of the CDR3: TGTGCCAGCAGCCAAGCGGGGGGGCAGGGTGAGCAGTTCTTC.

The chain employs TRBV18 and TRBJ1-2; 9 bases are a match to TRBD1. Looked up from germline, CDR1 is KGHSH and CDR2 is LQKENI. V shed 2 bases and J 5 bases; nucleotides not matched to a gene: 0. The CDR3 totals 13 residues. CDR3 in DNA: TGTGCCAGCTCACCAGGGACAGGGTATGGCTACACCTTC. It translates to CASSPGTGYGYTF.

This chain uses TRBV25-1 with TRBJ2-1; 9 bases are shared with TRBD1. The CDR3 length is 15 residues. The V and J ends lost 4 bases and 2 bases, in that order; junction bases with no gene match: 3. The germline gives CDR1 MGHDK, CDR2 SYGVNS. The CDR3 loop reads CASSGGQGAYNEQFF. The CDR3 bases are TGTGCCAGCAGTGGGGGACAGGGTGCCTACAATGAGCAGTTCTTC.

Comments on this clone: The sample has other DNA sequences that encode this CDR3 too. J is TRBJ1-1 and V is TRBV2; D is unclear. Trimming stripped 1 base from V and 5 bases from J, with 8 bases between. The CDR3 spans 13 residues. Germline CDR1 is SNHLY and CDR2 is FYNNEI. In DNA, the CDR3 is TGTGCCAGCAGTGAAGGTCGGTGGACTGAAGCTTTCTTT. Amino acids: CASSEGRWTEAFF.

The rearrangement uses TRBV4-2 and TRBJ2-3, with a possible D match to TRBD1 (6 bases). The CDR3 is 18 amino acids. V was trimmed by 4 bases and J by 0 bases, leaving 20 bases between them. Germline V gene sequence: CDR1 LGHNA, CDR2 YNFKEQ. CDR3 residues: CASSPTNRQESSTDTQYF. CDR3 DNA: TGTGCCAGCAGCCCGACTAACAGACAGGAATCTAGCACAGATACGCAGTATTTT.

The chain couples TRBV25-1 to TRBJ2-6; 14 positions match TRBD2. From germline, CDR1 is MGHDK and CDR2 SYGVNS. Trimming cost V 7 bases and J 4 bases; bases outside gene matches: 9. CDR3 size: 18 residues. CDR3 in DNA: TGTGCCAGCACTTCGACTAGCGGGGGGGTGGCCGGGGCCAACGTCCTGACTTTC. Translation: CASTSTSGGVAGANVLTF.

The chain employs TRBV15 and TRBJ1-2; no definite D call. Germline assignment: CDR1 LNHNV and CDR2 YYDKDF (reference sequence). CDR3 size: 13 residues. Trimming shortened V by 0 bases and J by 5 bases, and 7 bases separated the two germline ends. The CDR3 sequence is CATSRDVGYGYTF. CDR3 DNA: TGTGCCACCAGCAGAGATGTCGGTTATGGCTACACCTTC. The variable domain in full, with the rest retrieved from reference TRBV15 and TRBJ1-2, is DAMVIQNPRYQVTQFGKPVTLSCSQTLNHNVMYWYQQKSSQAPKLLFHYYDKDFNNEADTPDNFQSRRPNTSFCFLDIRSPGLGDTAMYLCATSRDVGYGYTFGSGTRLTVV.

The chain uses TRBV7-8 and TRBJ2-3; possibly TRBD2 for D (6 bases). The CDR3 runs 15 residues. V lost 2 bases, J lost 0 bases, and 9 bases lay in between. The germline gives CDR1 SGHVS, CDR2 FQNEAQ. This CDR3 is CASSLSGLSTDTQYF. The CDR3 DNA reads TGTGCCAGCAGCTTAAGTGGACTAAGCACAGATACGCAGTATTTT.

A single count supports this clone. The chain links TRBV4-1 to TRBJ2-2; D may be TRBD2 (5 bases). There are 16 residues in the CDR3. V lost 3 bases and J 0 bases, leaving 11 bases between the germline ends. CDR1 is MGHRA, CDR2 YSYEKL, per germline. The CDR3 region has the DNA TGCGCCAGCAGCCAGGCTTCCGGGACGAACACCGGGGAGCTGTTTTTT. The encoded protein is CASSQASGTNTGELFF.

This clone was seen a single time. The chain employs TRBV2 and TRBJ2-7; perhaps TRBD1 as D (6 bases). The germline V and J ends were trimmed by 4 bases and 4 bases, with 17 bases remaining between them. CDR1 and CDR2 from the germline V gene are SNHLY and FYNNEI. This CDR3 region has 15 residues. The CDR3 DNA follows: TGTGCCAGCAGTGCCGAGGGGGTCGGTAGATACGAGCAGTACTTC. It is translated as CASSAEGVGRYEQYF.